This T cell receptor (beta chain) emerged from a study of response to subunit inactivated influenza vaccine. Whole-study results and caveats: Few new T cells, the authors suggested, are recruited by each seasonal influenza vaccination.

This clonotype was counted many times. No antigen is known for it. The V and J ends lost 0 bases and 6 bases respectively, with 9 bases between them. This CDR3 comprises 13 residues. CDR1 SGHKS and CDR2 YYEKEE come from the germline V gene (reference sequence). TCRdb itself ran the RT-PCR reads through MiXCR, one entry per CDR3 protein. The table has approximately 500,000 distinct CDR3 sequences, around 13% seen once. The chain uses TRBV5-5 and TRBJ2-5; the D gene is possibly TRBD1 (5 bases). Sequences were derived from PBMCs from blood, sampled 45 days after vaccination. This TCR was sampled from a man aged 50 to 60 who received an inactivated influenza vaccine. The CDR3 reads CASSLVREQTQYF. In nucleotides, the CDR3 is TGTGCCAGCAGCTTGGTCAGGGAACAGACCCAGTACTTC.